This T cell receptor beta chain was identified during a study of T cells in Graves' hyperthyroidism and ophthalmopathy. Study-level information: Peripheral blood draws took place at initial diagnosis, ahead of any treatment.

There were TCR beta CDR3 regions amplified from RNA transcripts. Researchers ran a first-round RT-PCR on the TCR CDR3 using the HTBI primer set. TCRdb fed the multiplex PCR reads into MiXCR, producing one record per CDR3 protein. The sample has more than 45,000 distinct CDR3 sequences, about 49% seen once. Each diagnosis drew on symptoms, thyroxine, TRAb, thyroid ultrasound and orbital computed tomography findings. From more than 9.5 ml of fresh peripheral blood, PBMCs were isolated. The CDR3 is 13 residues long. Germline-derived CDR1 and CDR2 are MDHEN and SYDVKM. Study-wide points: Most thyroid clonotypes that were expanded above 0.001 also turned up in blood.

Points on this clonotype: Antigen specificity is unknown. A clone one base away is much larger, so this may be a read error.

The J gene is TRBJ1-2, the V gene TRBV28, with 7 bases fitting TRBD1. The source of this sequence is a woman aged 30 to 39 with Graves' ophthalmopathy. Sequencing was done on a sample of blood. CDR3 protein: CVSSPGGRYGYTF. CDR3 DNA sequence: TGTGTCAGCAGTCCAGGGGGGCGATATGGCTACACCTTC.